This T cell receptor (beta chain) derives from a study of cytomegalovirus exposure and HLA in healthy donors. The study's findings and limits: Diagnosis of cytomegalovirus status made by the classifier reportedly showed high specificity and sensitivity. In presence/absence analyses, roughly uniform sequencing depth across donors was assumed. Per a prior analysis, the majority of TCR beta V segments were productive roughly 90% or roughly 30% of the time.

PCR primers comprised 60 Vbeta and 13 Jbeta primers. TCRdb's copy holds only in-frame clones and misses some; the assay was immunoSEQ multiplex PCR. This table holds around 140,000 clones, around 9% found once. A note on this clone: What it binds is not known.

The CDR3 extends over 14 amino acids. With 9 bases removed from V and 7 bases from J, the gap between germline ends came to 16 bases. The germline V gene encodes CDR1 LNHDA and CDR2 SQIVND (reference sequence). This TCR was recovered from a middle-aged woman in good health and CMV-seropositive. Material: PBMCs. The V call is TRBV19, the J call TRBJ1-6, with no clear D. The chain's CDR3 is CASRTRRGNSPLHF. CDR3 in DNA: TGTGCCAGCCGTACTAGACGGGGAAATTCACCCCTCCACTTT.